The present T cell receptor (beta chain) was sequenced within a study of T cells in Graves' hyperthyroidism and ophthalmopathy. Germline V lookup: CDR1 SEHNR, CDR2 FQNEAQ (reference sequence). This CDR3 spans 11 amino acids. V lost 5 bases and J lost 6, with 4 bases in between. RNA transcripts were the template for amplifying TCR beta CDR3 regions. In the first-round RT-PCR of the TCR CDR3, the HTBI primer set was used. TCRdb reprocessed the multiplex PCR reads with MiXCR, giving one entry per CDR3 protein. The sample has 300,000 to 450,000 distinct CDR3 sequences; about 14% are singletons. Findings and limits, study-wide: Blood also carried most thyroid clonotypes expanded above 0.001.

Patients having uncontrolled infection, another autoimmune disease, pregnancy or lactation were not included. Clinical symptoms, serum thyroxine and TRAb, thyroid ultrasound and orbital computed tomography together formed the diagnostic basis. This clonotype was recorded a few times. What it binds is unknown. This sequence joins TRBV7-9 and TRBJ1-4, with D hard to call. Material: blood. This clonotype was obtained from a woman in her 30s with Graves' ophthalmopathy. CDR3 in DNA: TGTGCCAGCAGCCCGCATGAAAAACTGTTTTTT. Its translation: CASSPHEKLFF.